One and the same sample provided the 15 T cell receptor beta chains below, sequenced in a study of blood T cell repertoires in COVID-19. TCRdb's copy holds only in-frame clones and misses some; the assay was immunoSEQ multiplex PCR. The sample has roughly 260,000 clones, more than 85% seen once; the top ten hold approximately 2.6%. Input material: peripheral blood. These receptor sequences come from a young adult with COVID-19, enrolled during active disease.

The CDR3 sequence: CASSLAEVQETQYF. The CDR3 DNA reads TGTGCCAGCAGCTTAGCAGAGGTCCAAGAGACCCAGTACTTC. The chain combines TRBV7-9 with TRBJ2-5; the D is unclear. V gave up 0 bases and J gave up 1 base, with 6 bases separating them. The CDR3 contains 14 residues. CDR1 SEHNR and CDR2 FQNEAQ come from the germline V gene (reference sequence). Full variable domain (remainder filled in from reference TRBV7-9 and TRBJ2-5): DTGVSQNPRHKITKRGQNVTFRCDPISEHNRLYWYRQTLGQGPEFLTYFQNEAQLEKSRLLSDRFSAERPKGSFSTLEIQRTEQGDSAMYLCASSLAEVQETQYFGPGTRLLVL.

V usage is TRBV27 and J usage is TRBJ1-1; no firm D call. The germline V gene has CDR1 MNHEY and CDR2 SMNVEV (reference sequence). CDR3 length: 14 residues. The V end lost 8 bases, the J end lost 6 bases, and 19 bases lay between the germline ends. The DNA of the CDR3 is TGTGCCAGCTCTTGGGCAGGTGCATTACCTGAAGCTTTCTTT. As protein: CASSWAGALPEAFF.

The rearrangement links TRBV7-9 to TRBJ1-1; D remains unclear. Germline V gene lookup returns CDR1 SEHNR and CDR2 FQNEAQ (reference sequence). V lost 5 bases, J lost 6 bases, and 10 bases lay in between. The CDR3 consists of 12 residues. For the CDR3, the DNA is TGTGCCAGCAGCCCCGTTTCCTCTGAAGCTTTCTTT. Protein sequence: CASSPVSSEAFF. The full variable domain, rest sourced from reference TRBV7-9 and TRBJ1-1, is DTGVSQNPRHKITKRGQNVTFRCDPISEHNRLYWYRQTLGQGPEFLTYFQNEAQLEKSRLLSDRFSAERPKGSFSTLEIQRTEQGDSAMYLCASSPVSSEAFFGQGTRLTVV.

V usage is TRBV5-1 and J usage is TRBJ2-7, with 8 bases identical to TRBD1. The V gene end was trimmed by 2 bases and the J gene end by 1 base; junction bases not matched to a gene: 5. The CDR3 covers 15 residues. CDR1 is SGHRS and CDR2 is YFSETQ in the germline V gene. The CDR3: CASSFGGQGSYEQYF. As DNA, the CDR3 is TGCGCCAGCAGCTTTGGAGGACAGGGATCCTACGAGCAGTACTTC.

The genes are TRBV6-6 and TRBJ2-5; possible D gene TRBD2, 6 bases. V gave up 0 bases and J gave up 1 base, with 6 bases separating them. The length of the CDR3 is 14 residues. Germline V CDR1 and CDR2: MNHNY, SVGAGI (reference sequence). This CDR3 reads CASSYSTSQETQYF. The DNA of the CDR3 is TGTGCCAGCAGTTACTCGACTAGCCAAGAGACCCAGTACTTC.

This clone was counted a single time. The chain employs TRBV19 and TRBJ1-5, with 7 nucleotides matching TRBD1. CDR3 length equals 15 residues. CDR1 and CDR2 (germline): LNHDA, SQIVND (reference sequence). Trimming removed 3 bases from V and 3 bases from J; junction bases left unmatched: 5. CDR3 sequence reads: CASSMGTEFNQPQHF. The DNA for the CDR3 is TGTGCCAGTAGTATGGGGACAGAATTCAATCAGCCCCAGCATTTT.

To note about this clone: Other DNA sequences of this sample code for an identical CDR3. The rearrangement links TRBV7-2 to TRBJ1-5; D is unresolved. The CDR3 runs 12 residues. Between the trimmed V and J ends, which lost 5 bases and 6 bases, there was a span of 8 bases. CDR1 SGHTA and CDR2 FQGNSA come from the germline V gene. This CDR3 reads CASSPYGQPQHF. The CDR3 DNA reads TGTGCCAGCAGCCCCTATGGTCAGCCCCAGCATTTT.

V and J are TRBV27 and TRBJ2-7; D may be TRBD1 (5 bases). The CDR3 has 13 residues. Trimming took off 3 bases at V and 6 bases at J, with 12 bases between the two ends. Germline V gives CDR1 MNHEY, CDR2 SMNVEV (reference sequence). CDR3 sequence: CASSFGTRVEQYF. The CDR3 bases are TGTGCCAGCAGTTTTGGCACCAGGGTCGAGCAGTACTTC.

The rearrangement joins TRBV19 to TRBJ2-1, with TRBD2 matching 11 bases. Germline V CDR1 and CDR2: LNHDA, SQIVND (reference sequence). V was clipped by 5 bases and J by 0 bases; unmatched bases: 9. The CDR3 sequence is 18 residues long. The CDR3 here is CASSVPSGRFSSYNEQFF. In DNA, the CDR3 is TGTGCCAGTAGTGTACCTAGCGGGAGGTTTAGCTCCTACAATGAGCAGTTCTTC.

Worth noting for this clone: A read error may be the cause here, since a much bigger clone is one base away. This chain links TRBV27 with TRBJ2-5; a weak D match, TRBD2 (5 bases). The ends were cut back, 5 bases at V and 7 bases at J, with 11 bases in the middle. From germline, CDR1 is MNHEY and CDR2 SMNVEV (reference sequence). The CDR3 contains 12 residues. The CDR3 spells CASSPPRGTQYF. The DNA of the CDR3 is TGTGCCAGCAGTCCCCCTCGGGGGACCCAGTACTTC.

The V call is TRBV6-2 or TRBV6-3, the J call TRBJ1-2, with D unclear. Trimming stripped 2 bases from V and 5 bases from J, with 12 bases between. CDR3 length: 14 amino acids. The V gene's germline CDR1 is MNHEY and CDR2 SVGEGT. CDR3 nucleotides: TGTGCCAGCAGTTACGATTCAACAGCTTATGGCTACACCTTC. Residues: CASSYDSTAYGYTF.

This clone has more than one count but fewer than ten. The V call is TRBV5-1, the J call TRBJ1-1, with D perhaps matching TRBD1 (5 bases). The germline gives CDR1 SGHRS, CDR2 YFSETQ. The CDR3 contains 13 residues. V lost 4 bases and J lost 1, with 8 bases in between. The CDR3 sequence: CASSQDTNTEAFF. CDR3 DNA sequence: TGCGCCAGCAGCCAGGACACGAACACTGAAGCTTTCTTT.

The chain links TRBV4-1 to TRBJ1-5, with D unresolved. The CDR3 spans 14 residues. Germline V gene sequence: CDR1 MGHRA, CDR2 YSYEKL. With 1 base removed from V and 2 bases from J, the gap between germline ends came to 6 bases. CDR3 in amino acids: CASSQAPGNQPQHF. CDR3 coding DNA: TGCGCCAGCAGCCAAGCTCCTGGCAATCAGCCCCAGCATTTT.

The V gene is TRBV10-2, the J gene TRBJ1-1, with 10 bases aligning to TRBD1. The CDR3 has 16 residues. V lost 7 bases, J lost 2 bases, and 10 bases stayed unmatched. Germline V gives CDR1 WSHSY, CDR2 SAAADI. The CDR3 nucleotides read TGCGCCAGCACCTCCGGGACAGGGGCCCGAAACACTGAAGCTTTCTTT. Its translation: CASTSGTGARNTEAFF.

This chain joins TRBV6-6 and TRBJ1-1; tentatively, D is TRBD1 (6 bases). CDR1 and CDR2 from the germline V gene are MNHNY and SVGAGI (reference sequence). The CDR3 extends over 14 amino acids. The germline V and J ends were trimmed by 2 bases and 4 bases, with 11 bases remaining between them. The CDR3 coding sequence is TGTGCCAGCAGTTACAACAGGGTGGCCACTGAAGCTTTCTTT. The encoded protein is CASSYNRVATEAFF.